These 32 T cell receptor beta chains were all obtained from the same sample, sequenced in a study of blood T cells in healthy people across ages. PCR was performed a second time for about 7 to 12 cycles using a sample-barcoded 5' primer and a J-beta primer mix. MiXCR was run by TCRdb on the 5' RACE reads, yielding one entry per CDR3 protein. The sample lists nearly 1 million distinct CDR3 sequences; roughly 51% were seen once. The specimen sequenced was blood. The origin of the receptors is a woman aged 55-70 years in good health.

A remark on this clonotype: Because the CDR3 is missing its conserved closing phenylalanine or tryptophan, this is likely a read error. J is TRBJ2-1 and V is TRBV12-3 or TRBV12-4; D may be TRBD2 (6 bases). Trimming removed 3 bases at V and 1 base at J, with 13 bases between. The CDR3 contains 16 residues. The CDR3 region is CASSFRVSGSYNEQFL. In nucleotides, the CDR3 is TGTGCCAGCAGTTTTCGGGTTAGCGGATCCTACAATGAGCAGTTCCTC.

V usage is TRBV5-1 and J usage is TRBJ1-6, with unresolved D. Germline values: CDR1 SGHRS, CDR2 YFSETQ. The CDR3 extends over 14 amino acids. Trimming took 0 bases from V and 5 from J, leaving 6 bases between them. For the CDR3, the DNA is TGCGCCAGCAGCTTGGGACGGGATAATTCACCCCTCCACTTT. It codes for CASSLGRDNSPLHF.

The chain combines TRBV7-9 with TRBJ1-1; perhaps TRBD1 as D (6 bases). V lost 5 bases to trimming and J lost 7 bases, with 14 bases between them. Germline CDR1 SEHNR, CDR2 FQNEAQ (reference sequence). The length of the CDR3 is 13 residues. CDR3 loop: CASSPTGRNEAFF. The CDR3 nucleotides are TGTGCCAGCAGCCCGACAGGAAGGAATGAAGCTTTCTTT.

The V and J genes are TRBV29-1 and TRBJ2-3, with a possible D match to TRBD2 (5 bases). The CDR3 covers 12 residues. From germline, CDR1 is SQVTM and CDR2 ANQGSEA. The CDR3 DNA reads as TGCAGTGCCGACGGGGTCAGCGATACGCAGTATTTT. It encodes CSADGVSDTQYF.

This clonotype turned up a few times. This sequence joins TRBV20-1 and TRBJ2-7, with TRBD1 matching 8 bases. V lost 5 bases, J lost 2 bases, and 8 bases stayed unmatched. Germline-derived CDR1 and CDR2 are DFQATT and SNEGSKA (reference sequence). CDR3 length: 14 residues. The CDR3 region is CSAQGAKMTYEQYF. The CDR3, as DNA: TGCAGTGCTCAGGGGGCAAAGATGACCTACGAGCAGTACTTC.

The chain recombines TRBV20-1 with TRBJ1-1, with D unclear. The CDR3 covers 12 residues. V gave up 6 bases and J gave up 1 base, with 9 bases separating them. Looked up from germline, CDR1 is DFQATT and CDR2 is SNEGSKA (reference sequence). The CDR3 DNA sequence: TGCAGTGCCAGATACAGGAACACTGAAGCTTTCTTT. Translated: CSARYRNTEAFF.

In this sample, this clonotype turned up once. This chain joins TRBV29-1 and TRBJ2-7, with D uncertain. Germline V gene lookup returns CDR1 SQVTM and CDR2 ANQGSEA. Between the trimmed V and J ends, which lost 7 bases and 1 base, there was a span of 11 bases. The length of the CDR3 is 12 residues. Written as DNA, the CDR3 is TGCAGCGCCGAATCCTTTTCCTACGAGCAGTACTTC. Translating it yields CSAESFSYEQYF.

Concerning this clonotype itself: A clone one base away is much larger, so this may be a read error. The CDR3: CAGSLANGAYEQYF. CDR3 in DNA: TGTGCCGGCAGCTTAGCGAACGGGGCCTACGAGCAGTACTTC. The rearrangement uses TRBV7-2 and TRBJ2-7; TRBD2 is a possible D gene (5 bases). Per germline, CDR1 SGHTA and CDR2 FQGNSA. The CDR3 consists of 14 residues.

This chain links TRBV28 with TRBJ1-1; 9 bases match TRBD1. CDR1 MDHEN and CDR2 SYDVKM come from the germline V gene. V lost 3 bases and J lost 1; bases outside the gene matches: 6. This CDR3 has 16 residues. The CDR3, as DNA: TGTGCCAGCAGTTTCCCACAGGGGGCAGGGAACACTGAAGCTTTCTTT. It codes for CASSFPQGAGNTEAFF.

The chain recombines TRBV18 with TRBJ2-7; 15 nucleotides align to TRBD2. The J segment lost 4 bases and the V segment lost 3 bases, leaving 4 bases of the junction unmatched. Germline-derived CDR1 and CDR2 are KGHSH and LQKENI. This CDR3 is built from 16 residues. In DNA form, the CDR3 reads TGTGCCAGCTCACCCCGGACTAGCGGGAGGGGGTACGAGCAGTACTTC. Encoded protein: CASSPRTSGRGYEQYF.

This chain uses TRBV7-2 with TRBJ2-7; unclear D gene. V lost 0 bases and J 7 bases, leaving 13 bases between the germline ends. CDR1 is SGHTA, CDR2 FQGNSA, per germline. The CDR3 contains 14 residues. The CDR3 DNA reads TGTGCCAGCAGCTTAGCGCGGTCCACCAATGAGCAGTACTTC. It codes for CASSLARSTNEQYF. The full variable domain, in which reference TRBV7-2 and TRBJ2-7 provide the parts outside the CDR3, is GAGVSQSPSNKVTEKGKDVELRCDPISGHTALYWYRQSLGQGLEFLIYFQGNSAPDKSGLPSDRFSAERTGGSVSTLTIQRTQQEDSAVYLCASSLARSTNEQYFGPGTRLTVT.

This clonotype was counted only a few times. The genes are TRBV29-1 and TRBJ2-3; perhaps D is TRBD1 or TRBD2 (5 bases each). V lost 5 bases to trimming and J lost 4 bases, with 19 bases between them. CDR3 size: 15 residues. The germline gives CDR1 SQVTM, CDR2 ANQGSEA. In DNA form, the CDR3 reads TGCAGCGTTTCCCCTCCGGGACCCTCGGCAGATACGCAGTATTTT. Residues: CSVSPPGPSADTQYF.

The table lists this clonotype with a few counts. The DNA for the CDR3 is TGCGCCAGCAGCCAAAGAGGTGGGGACCTCACAGATACGCAGTATTTT. Amino acids: CASSQRGGDLTDTQYF. The chain combines TRBV4-1 with TRBJ2-3; D is perhaps TRBD1 or TRBD2 (5 bases each). Per the germline V gene, CDR1 is MGHRA and CDR2 is YSYEKL. This CDR3 has 16 residues. The V and J ends lost 2 bases and 2 bases respectively, with 14 bases between them.

The sample holds a few counts of this clonotype. As DNA, the CDR3 is TGTGCCAGCAGCCAAGGGGGGGTCGGGAATGGCTACACCTTC. It encodes CASSQGGVGNGYTF. The rearrangement uses TRBV3-1 and TRBJ1-2; D perhaps matches TRBD1 (5 bases). The CDR3 length is 14 residues. V lost 1 base and J 6 bases, leaving 12 bases between the germline ends. Germline CDR1 is LGHDT and CDR2 is YNNKEL (reference sequence).

This chain connects TRBV7-2 to TRBJ2-3; no clear D. Germline-derived CDR1 and CDR2 are SGHTA and FQGNSA. The CDR3 runs 14 residues. V was clipped by 3 bases and J by 4 bases, with 11 bases between them. CDR3 DNA sequence: TGTGCCAGCAGCTTGAACCGGGTAGCAGATACGCAGTATTTT. Residues: CASSLNRVADTQYF.

The genes are TRBV12-3 or TRBV12-4 and TRBJ2-1, with 13 bases identical to TRBD2. The CDR3 has 16 amino acids. With 5 bases clipped from V and 4 bases from J, the junction kept 5 bases outside the gene matches. The CDR3 nucleotides are TGTGCCAGCAGTCGTACTAGCGGGAGGGCGTACAATGAGCAGTTCTTC. It codes for CASSRTSGRAYNEQFF.

The rearrangement uses TRBV20-1 and TRBJ2-7; D remains ambiguous. Trimming removed 0 bases from V and 4 bases from J, with 16 bases in between. Germline V lookup: CDR1 DFQATT, CDR2 SNEGSKA (reference sequence). This CDR3 is 15 amino acids long. CDR3: CSARDPWRNQYEQYF. CDR3 bases: TGCAGTGCTAGAGATCCTTGGCGGAACCAGTACGAGCAGTACTTC.

This clonotype has a single count. The chain recombines TRBV7-9 with TRBJ2-3, with 7 bases lining up with TRBD1. Germline lookup yields CDR1 SEHNR and CDR2 FQNEAQ (reference sequence). V dropped 5 bases and J dropped 2; count of bases not matched to a gene: 10. CDR3 length equals 16 residues. The CDR3 is CASSRRGDSYTDTQYF. The CDR3 nucleotides read TGTGCCAGCAGCAGAAGAGGGGACAGCTACACAGATACGCAGTATTTT.

The V and J genes are TRBV5-1 and TRBJ2-7; TRBD2 might be the D (6 bases). Germline V CDR1 and CDR2: SGHRS, YFSETQ. The CDR3 consists of 14 residues. V lost 2 bases to trimming and J lost 5 bases, with 14 bases between them. The CDR3 loop reads CASSLTGLLDEQYF. The CDR3 region has the DNA TGCGCCAGCAGCTTAACGGGACTCCTCGACGAGCAGTACTTC.

There are a few counts of this clonotype. The CDR3 region is CASSLTPYSYEQYF. CDR3 nucleotide sequence: TGTGCCAGCAGCCTGACACCGTATTCCTACGAGCAGTACTTC. The rearrangement joins TRBV27 to TRBJ2-7, with D unclear. From germline, CDR1 is MNHEY and CDR2 SMNVEV (reference sequence). The CDR3 totals 14 residues. With 6 bases removed from V and 1 base from J, the gap between germline ends came to 13 bases.

The chain employs TRBV5-1 and TRBJ2-6, with D hard to call. Trimming took 0 bases from V and 0 from J, leaving 4 bases between them. CDR3 size: 15 residues. Germline CDR1 SGHRS, CDR2 YFSETQ. In DNA, the CDR3 is TGCGCCAGCAGCTTGGCCGTCTCTGGGGCCAACGTCCTGACTTTC. Its protein product is CASSLAVSGANVLTF.

This clonotype was detected only once. The J gene is TRBJ1-1, the V gene TRBV20-1, with TRBD1 as a possible D gene (5 bases). The V gene's germline CDR1 is DFQATT and CDR2 SNEGSKA (reference sequence). The CDR3 is made up of 14 amino acids. Trimming cost V 3 bases and J 5 bases, with 16 bases left between them. CDR3 nucleotide sequence: TGCAGTGCTAGGATAGCGGGGGAGGGTACTGAAGCTTTCTTT. It is translated as CSARIAGEGTEAFF.

This chain connects TRBV7-2 to TRBJ2-5, with a weak D call TRBD2 (6 bases). CDR1 SGHTA and CDR2 FQGNSA come from the germline V gene. The V gene lost 0 bases and the J gene lost 5 bases, with 10 bases spanning the gap. The CDR3 loop spans 14 amino acids. The CDR3 here is CASSLAFGRETQYF. The CDR3 DNA is TGTGCCAGCAGCTTAGCATTTGGGAGGGAGACCCAGTACTTC.

The V and J genes are TRBV27 and TRBJ2-4; D is ambiguous. The J call is uncertain, as TRBJ2-7 better fits the DNA end. CDR1 and CDR2 (germline): MNHEY, SMNVEV (reference sequence). This CDR3 is 13 amino acids long. In DNA form, the CDR3 reads TGTGCCAGCAGTTTAGGGAACTACTACGAGCAGTACTTC. This sequence encodes CASSLGNYYEQYF.

This rearrangement joins TRBV29-1 to TRBJ2-3; 7 bases line up with TRBD1. From germline, CDR1 is SQVTM and CDR2 ANQGSEA. The V and J ends lost 5 bases and 2 bases, in that order; junction bases with no gene match: 7. The CDR3 extends over 14 amino acids. CDR3: CSVISGGFTDTQYF. The CDR3 DNA follows: TGCAGCGTTATATCAGGGGGTTTCACAGATACGCAGTATTTT.

Only a few counts were recorded for this clonotype. The CDR3 sequence: CATGEGLVDGEQYF. CDR3 in DNA: TGTGCCACCGGGGAAGGGTTGGTGGATGGCGAGCAGTACTTC. The chain carries TRBV28 and TRBJ2-7, with D tentatively TRBD2 (5 bases). The CDR3 is made up of 14 amino acids. Germline values: CDR1 MDHEN, CDR2 SYDVKM. Trimming took off 10 bases at V and 6 bases at J, with 22 bases between the two ends.

CDR3 coding DNA: TGCAGTGCTGACGGAACTCCGATCGGGAGGTCCTACAATGAGCAGTTCTTC. Amino acid sequence: CSADGTPIGRSYNEQFF. This chain uses TRBV20-1 with TRBJ2-1; 7 positions agree with TRBD2. The germline gives CDR1 DFQATT, CDR2 SNEGSKA (reference sequence). V dropped 5 bases and J dropped 1; count of bases not matched to a gene: 14. This CDR3 spans 17 amino acids.

This chain links TRBV3-1 with TRBJ2-5; TRBD2 might be the D (6 bases). The DNA matches TRBJ2-7 better at its end, which makes the J call doubtful. The germline CDR1 and CDR2 sequences are LGHDT and YNNKEL (reference sequence). The CDR3 totals 14 residues. This chain's CDR3 is CASSLDLAYNEQYF. CDR3 in DNA: TGTGCCAGCAGCCTAGACCTAGCGTATAACGAGCAGTACTTC.

In nucleotides, the CDR3 is TGTGCCGCACAAAAGCGGGAGGGAGAGACCCAGTACTTC. Protein: CAAQKREGETQYF. This chain links TRBV10-3 with TRBJ2-5; 10 bases line up with TRBD2. The CDR3 is 13 residues long. The germline V gene has CDR1 ENHRY and CDR2 SYGVKD. The V gene end was trimmed by 11 bases and the J gene end by 4 bases; junction bases not matched to a gene: 7.

This clonotype was seen a handful of times. At one end the junction does not follow the germline gene, possibly because of a read error. This chain connects TRBV20-1 to TRBJ2-5, with 7 bases lining up with TRBD1. Germline CDR1 reads DFQATT; CDR2 reads SNEGSKA (reference sequence). This CDR3 is 13 amino acids long. CDR3 DNA sequence: TGCAGTGCTAGCCGGGACAGTCAAGGGACCCAGTACTTC. This codes for CSASRDSQGTQYF.

The rearrangement uses TRBV7-9 and TRBJ2-6; tentative D call: TRBD1 (6 bases). This CDR3 is 18 amino acids long. Looked up from germline, CDR1 is SEHNR and CDR2 is FQNEAQ (reference sequence). The V end lost 3 bases, the J end lost 2 bases, and 17 bases lay between the germline ends. CDR3 in amino acids: CASSFSTGSVAGANVLTF. The CDR3 DNA sequence: TGTGCCAGCAGCTTTAGTACAGGGTCAGTTGCTGGGGCCAACGTCCTGACTTTC.

This chain joins TRBV2 and TRBJ2-7; D is undetermined. V lost 2 bases and J 2 bases, leaving 13 bases between the germline ends. This CDR3 has 15 amino acids. In germline, CDR1 is SNHLY, CDR2 FYNNEI. CDR3 loop: CASSEPGRFPYEQYF. CDR3 nucleotides: TGTGCCAGCAGTGAACCAGGTCGCTTCCCCTACGAGCAGTACTTC.